This T cell receptor (beta chain) was captured in a study of blood T cells in healthy people across ages. Regarding the study as a whole: Compared with aged donors, long-lived donors showed fewer expanded clones, suggesting selection. Per million T cells, TCR beta diversity dropped about linearly as age rose.

About this clonotype: Its specificity is unknown.

From germline, CDR1 is MGHRA and CDR2 YSYEKL. The V and J ends lost 1 base and 2 bases respectively, with 11 bases between them. This CDR3 is built from 15 residues. Using a J-beta primer mix together with a sample-barcoded 5' primer, a second PCR was run for roughly 6 to 12 cycles. A single record per CDR3 protein comes from TCRdb applying MiXCR to the 5' RACE reads. Among hundreds of thousands of distinct CDR3 sequences, approximately 49% were seen once, and the ten largest hold around 32%. This chain joins TRBV4-1 and TRBJ2-5, with TRBD1 as a possible D gene (5 bases). The source of this sequence is a woman aged 55-70 years in good health. Sequencing was performed on blood. CDR3 nucleotides: TGCGCCAGCAGCCAAGTAGATGCAGGGCAAGAGACCCAGTACTTC. It encodes CASSQVDAGQETQYF.